This TCR beta chain was obtained from a study of blood T cells in healthy people across ages. About the research overall: Template switching retrieved approximately one barcoded beta molecule for each two T cells.

The CDR3 runs 12 residues. V lost 5 bases to trimming and J lost 9 bases; unmatched junction nucleotides: 4. Per germline, CDR1 DFQATT and CDR2 SNEGSKA (reference sequence). Through a sample-barcoded 5' primer and a J-beta primer mix, a second PCR was run for roughly 6 to 12 cycles. Using its own MiXCR run on the 5' RACE reads, TCRdb lists one record per CDR3 protein. The table shows 1.5 million to 2 million distinct CDR3 sequences, with just under 50% occurring only once. General study findings and limits: Naive CD4+ cells and diversity were both higher in long-lived donors than in aged donors.

Turning to this clonotype: Its specificity is not known.

Sample donors were healthy Caucasian individuals that came from Russia, aged roughly 6 to 90. Collection of 8.5 to 10 milliliters of peripheral blood was performed for each donor. Sequenced material: blood. This chain uses TRBV20-1 with TRBJ1-6, with TRBD1 identical over 7 bases. The receptor was derived from a woman aged 35 to 49 in good health. CDR3 sequence: CSAEGASSPLHF. CDR3 nucleotides: TGCAGTGCTGAGGGGGCAAGTTCACCCCTCCACTTT.